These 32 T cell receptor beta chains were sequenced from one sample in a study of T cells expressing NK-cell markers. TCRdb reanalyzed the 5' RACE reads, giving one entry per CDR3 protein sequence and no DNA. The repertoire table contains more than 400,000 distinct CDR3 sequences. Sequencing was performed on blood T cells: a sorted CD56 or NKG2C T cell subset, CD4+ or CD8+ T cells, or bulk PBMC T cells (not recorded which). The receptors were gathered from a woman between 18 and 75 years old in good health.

The CDR3: CASRLADYNEQFF. This chain links TRBV7-3 with TRBJ2-1; there is no DNA to check the TCRdb D call of TRBD2. The CDR3 sequence is 13 residues long. Germline loops: CDR1 SGHTA, CDR2 FQGTGA.

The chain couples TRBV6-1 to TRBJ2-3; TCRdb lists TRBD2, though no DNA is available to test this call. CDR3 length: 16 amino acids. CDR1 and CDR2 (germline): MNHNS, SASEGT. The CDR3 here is CASSPRTRTSTDTQYF.

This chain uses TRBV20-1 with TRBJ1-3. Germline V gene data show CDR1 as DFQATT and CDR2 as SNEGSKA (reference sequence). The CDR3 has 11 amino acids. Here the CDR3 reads CSARTGNTIYF.

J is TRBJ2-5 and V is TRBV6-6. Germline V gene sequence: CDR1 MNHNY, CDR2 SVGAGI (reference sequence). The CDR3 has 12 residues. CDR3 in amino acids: CASSYSIETQYF.

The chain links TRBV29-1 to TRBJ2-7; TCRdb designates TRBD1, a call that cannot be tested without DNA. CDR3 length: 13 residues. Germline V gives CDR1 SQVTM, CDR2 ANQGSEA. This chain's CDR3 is CSVATGAGYEQYF.

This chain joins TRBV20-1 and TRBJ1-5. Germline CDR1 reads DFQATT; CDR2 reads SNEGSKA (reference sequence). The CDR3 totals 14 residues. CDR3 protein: CSARVRQADQPQHF.

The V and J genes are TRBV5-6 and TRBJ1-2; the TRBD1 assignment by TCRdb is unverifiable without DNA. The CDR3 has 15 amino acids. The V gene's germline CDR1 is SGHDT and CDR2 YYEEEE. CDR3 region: CASSPATALGYGYTF.

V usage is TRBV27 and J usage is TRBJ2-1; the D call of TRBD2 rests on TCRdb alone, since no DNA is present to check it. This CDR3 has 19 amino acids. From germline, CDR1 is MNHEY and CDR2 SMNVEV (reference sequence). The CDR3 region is CASSPGGFLGDSSYNEQFF.

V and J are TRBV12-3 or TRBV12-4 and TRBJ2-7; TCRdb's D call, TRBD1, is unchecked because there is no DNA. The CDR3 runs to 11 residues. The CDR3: CASSLGGPIIF.

CDR3 sequence: CATSRGVEPQPQHF. The chain uses TRBV15 and TRBJ1-5. CDR1 and CDR2 (germline): LNHNV, YYDKDF (reference sequence). This CDR3 is 14 amino acids long. Based on the CDR3 plus reference TRBV15 and TRBJ1-5, the full variable domain is DAMVIQNPRYQVTQFGKPVTLSCSQTLNHNVMYWYQQKSSQAPKLLFHYYDKDFNNEADTPDNFQSRRPNTSFCFLDIRSPGLGDTAMYLCATSRGVEPQPQHFGDGTRLSIL.

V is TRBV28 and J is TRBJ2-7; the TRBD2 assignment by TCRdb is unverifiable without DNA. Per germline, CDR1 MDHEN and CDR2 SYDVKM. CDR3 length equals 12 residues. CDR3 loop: CASRAGPGRVRF.

The CDR3 protein is CASSDRLDDGYTF. The V call is TRBV25-1, the J call TRBJ1-2. This CDR3 is built from 13 residues. Germline values: CDR1 MGHDK, CDR2 SYGVNS.

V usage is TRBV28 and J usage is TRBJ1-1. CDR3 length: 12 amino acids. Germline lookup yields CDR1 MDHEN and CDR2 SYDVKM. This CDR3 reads CASSTTLYEAFF.

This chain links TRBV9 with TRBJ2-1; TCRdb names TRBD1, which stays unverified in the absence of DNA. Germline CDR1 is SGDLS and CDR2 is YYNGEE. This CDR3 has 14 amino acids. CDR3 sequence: CASSVGQGAGEQFF.

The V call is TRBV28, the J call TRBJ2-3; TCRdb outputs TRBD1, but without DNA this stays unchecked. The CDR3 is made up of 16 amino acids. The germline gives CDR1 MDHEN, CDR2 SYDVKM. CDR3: CASSRGQGGVTDTQYF.

The CDR3 region is CASSLIGGGETQYF. The chain couples TRBV11-2 to TRBJ2-5; TCRdb's D call, TRBD1, is unchecked because there is no DNA. CDR3 length: 14 residues. Germline CDR1 SGHAT, CDR2 FQNNGV.

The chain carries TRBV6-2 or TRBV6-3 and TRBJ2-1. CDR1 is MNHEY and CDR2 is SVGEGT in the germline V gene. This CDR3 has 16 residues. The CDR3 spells CASSYSAVPRYNEQFF.

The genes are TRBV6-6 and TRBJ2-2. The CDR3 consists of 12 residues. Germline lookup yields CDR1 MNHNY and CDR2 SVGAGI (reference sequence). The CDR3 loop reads CASRASHGELFF.

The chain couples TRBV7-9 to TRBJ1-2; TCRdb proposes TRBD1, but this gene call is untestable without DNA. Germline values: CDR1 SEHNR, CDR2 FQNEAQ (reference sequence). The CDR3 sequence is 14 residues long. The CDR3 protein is CASSFRGSFYGYTF.

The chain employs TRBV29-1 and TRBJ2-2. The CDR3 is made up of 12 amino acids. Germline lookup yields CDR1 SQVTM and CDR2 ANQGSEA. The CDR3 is CSVTKHTGELFF.

The CDR3 here is CASSSGQGYNEQFF. The chain uses TRBV11-2 and TRBJ2-1; there is no DNA to check the TCRdb D call of TRBD1. The CDR3 spans 14 residues. Germline CDR1 and CDR2: SGHAT and FQNNGV. Full variable domain (missing parts from reference TRBV11-2 and TRBJ2-1): EAGVAQSPRYKIIEKRQSVAFWCNPISGHATLYWYQQILGQGPKLLIQFQNNGVVDDSQLPKDRFSAERLKGVDSTLKIQPAKLEDSAVYLCASSSGQGYNEQFFGPGTRLTVL.

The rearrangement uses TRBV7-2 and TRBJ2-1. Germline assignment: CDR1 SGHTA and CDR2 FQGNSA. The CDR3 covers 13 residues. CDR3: CASSLVYSDEQFF.

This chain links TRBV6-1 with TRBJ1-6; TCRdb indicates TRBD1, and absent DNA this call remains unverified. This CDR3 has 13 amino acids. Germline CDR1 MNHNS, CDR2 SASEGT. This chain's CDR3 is CASCGGGNSPLHF.

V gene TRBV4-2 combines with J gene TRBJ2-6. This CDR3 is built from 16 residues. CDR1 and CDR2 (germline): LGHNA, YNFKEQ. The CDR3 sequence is CASSQAGSSGANVLTF.

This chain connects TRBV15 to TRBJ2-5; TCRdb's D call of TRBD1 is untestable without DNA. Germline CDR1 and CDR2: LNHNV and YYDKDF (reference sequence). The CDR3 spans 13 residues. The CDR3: CASRQGIEETQYF.

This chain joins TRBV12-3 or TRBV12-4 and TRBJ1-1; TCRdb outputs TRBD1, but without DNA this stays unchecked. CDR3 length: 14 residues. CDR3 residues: CASKGQERSGRAFF.

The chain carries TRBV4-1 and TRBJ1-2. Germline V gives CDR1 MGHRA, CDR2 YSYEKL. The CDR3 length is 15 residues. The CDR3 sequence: CASSQDLRTHYGYTF.

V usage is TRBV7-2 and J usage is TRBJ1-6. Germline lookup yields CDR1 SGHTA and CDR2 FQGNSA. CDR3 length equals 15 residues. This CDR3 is CASSTRGSYNSPLHF.

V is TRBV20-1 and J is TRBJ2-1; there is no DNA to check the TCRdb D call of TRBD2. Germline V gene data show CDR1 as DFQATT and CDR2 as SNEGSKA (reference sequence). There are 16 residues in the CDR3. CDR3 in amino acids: CSARGTSGENYNEQFF.

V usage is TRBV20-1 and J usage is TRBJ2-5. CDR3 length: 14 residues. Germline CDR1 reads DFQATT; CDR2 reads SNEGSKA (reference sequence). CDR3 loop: CSARDAGPKETQYF.

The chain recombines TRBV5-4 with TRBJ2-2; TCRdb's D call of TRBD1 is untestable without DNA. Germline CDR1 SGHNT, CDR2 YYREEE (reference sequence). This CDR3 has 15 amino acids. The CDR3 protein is CASSDHSDWDGELFF.

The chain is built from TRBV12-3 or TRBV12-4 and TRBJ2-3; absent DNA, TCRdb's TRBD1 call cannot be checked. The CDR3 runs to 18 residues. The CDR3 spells CASNPLGAVPGSADTQYF.